This T cell receptor beta chain is drawn from a study of CD8+ T cells in alopecia areata. Whole-study results and caveats: Scalp samples also yield sequences of resident alphabeta T cells from normal skin. It was less clear whether patients shared TCRs than it was in mice, possibly because of HLA. Alopecia totalis/universalis scalp especially showed more expanded CD8+ clones than normal scalp.

Sequencing relied on a cDNA template that was reverse transcribed from extracted RNA. Profiled with immunoSEQ multiplex PCR; TCRdb holds only in-frame clones, not every one. The repertoire holds about 110,000 clones, with 50% to 70% as singletons. Lesional scalp punch biopsies and peripheral blood were collected from alopecia areata patients. The CDR3 is 14 residues long. V shed 6 bases and J shed 1 base, with 13 bases lying between them. Germline CDR1 reads MNHEY; CDR2 reads SMNVEV (reference sequence). In this sample, this clone turned up a few times. Its antigen is as yet unknown. The sequence derives from a human donor with alopecia areata. The chain joins TRBV27 to TRBJ2-7; tentative D call: TRBD1 (5 bases). The sample comprised NKG2D-low CD8+ T cells sorted from blood. In DNA form, the CDR3 reads TGTGCCAGCAGATTACAGGATCCATCCTACGAGCAGTACTTC. Translating it yields CASRLQDPSYEQYF.